A single sample gave rise to the 16 T cell receptor beta chains below, sequenced in a study of shared clonotypes between healthy human individuals. As defined, naive CD8 cells were CD45RO-negative and positively selected for CCR7, with terminally differentiated effector memory CD45RA+ cells excluded. This table comes from immunoSEQ multiplex PCR, and its TCRdb copy is limited to in-frame clones, with some not included. The sample holds some 2.1 million clones; less than 95% are singletons and the top ten take about 1.1%. The sequenced material came from naive CD8+ T cells sorted from blood. The source of these receptors is a man aged 18 to 30 in good health.

V is TRBV6-1 and J is TRBJ2-1; 10 nucleotides line up with TRBD2. The J segment lost 7 bases and the V segment lost 2 bases, leaving 11 bases of the junction unmatched. Germline V CDR1 and CDR2: MNHNS, SASEGT. This CDR3 spans 17 amino acids. The CDR3 DNA is TGTGCCAGCAGTGAATATCTGGAGCGGGAGGGTGTAAATGAGCAGTTCTTC. Translation gives CASSEYLEREGVNEQFF.

This chain connects TRBV19 to TRBJ2-3, with 10 nucleotides matching TRBD2. The CDR3 length is 18 residues. The V gene end was trimmed by 1 base and the J gene end by 0 bases; junction bases not matched to a gene: 7. Germline loops: CDR1 LNHDA, CDR2 SQIVND (reference sequence). Written as DNA, the CDR3 is TGTGCCAGTAGTATAGGAGGGCTAGCGGGAGATAGCACAGATACGCAGTATTTT. It is translated as CASSIGGLAGDSTDTQYF. Filled out from reference TRBV19 and TRBJ2-3, the complete variable domain reads DGGITQSPKYLFRKEGQNVTLSCEQNLNHDAMYWYRQDPGQGLRLIYYSQIVNDFQKGDIAEGYSVSREKKESFPLTVTSAQKNPTAFYLCASSIGGLAGDSTDTQYFGPGTRLTVL.

The V and J genes are TRBV2 and TRBJ2-3; TRBD2 aligns across 8 bases. CDR1 SNHLY and CDR2 FYNNEI come from the germline V gene. V shed 7 bases, J shed 2 bases, and the junction held 11 bases outside the gene matches. This CDR3 is built from 16 residues. This CDR3 is CASKGGRGGVTDTQYF. The CDR3 nucleotides read TGTGCCAGCAAAGGGGGACGGGGGGGCGTCACAGATACGCAGTATTTT.

This chain joins TRBV6-1 and TRBJ2-3; D call uncertain. The CDR3 runs to 13 residues. Between the trimmed V and J ends, which lost 1 base and 13 bases, there was a span of 15 bases. CDR1 MNHNS and CDR2 SASEGT come from the germline V gene. DNA of the CDR3: TGTGCCAGCAGTGAAGATCCGTCCCATGGGGAGTATTTT. Encoded protein: CASSEDPSHGEYF.

This clone was observed once. V is TRBV6-5 and J is TRBJ1-2, with 10 bases lining up with TRBD1. The CDR3 covers 15 residues. V was pared by 2 bases and J by 1 base, with 1 base of the junction left unmatched. Germline V lookup: CDR1 MNHEY, CDR2 SVGAGI. The CDR3 nucleotides are TGTGCCAGCAGTTACGGGACAGGGGATAACTATGGCTACACCTTC. Its translation is CASSYGTGDNYGYTF.

The CDR3 DNA reads TGTGCCAGCAGCTTAGATGGCGACCCTGGGGCCAACGTCCTGACTTTC. Translated: CASSLDGDPGANVLTF. The V call is TRBV11-2, the J call TRBJ2-6, with no clear D. The CDR3 has 16 amino acids. Trimming cost V 0 bases and J 2 bases, with 8 bases left between them. Germline V CDR1 and CDR2: SGHAT, FQNNGV.

This chain links TRBV4-1 with TRBJ1-2; D unresolved. Trimming cost V 3 bases and J 4 bases, with 9 bases left between them. The CDR3 length is 13 residues. Germline loops: CDR1 MGHRA, CDR2 YSYEKL. The CDR3 sequence: CASSQNMGYGYTF. CDR3 in DNA: TGCGCCAGCAGCCAGAACATGGGCTATGGCTACACCTTC.

The chain combines TRBV28 with TRBJ2-7; maybe TRBD2 (5 bases). Trimming stripped 6 bases from V and 0 bases from J, with 18 bases between. Germline V gives CDR1 MDHEN, CDR2 SYDVKM. The CDR3 sequence is 16 residues long. The CDR3 protein is CASSTGVESFSYEQYF. The CDR3 nucleotides are TGTGCCAGCAGCACCGGGGTGGAATCCTTCTCCTACGAGCAGTACTTC.

CDR3 sequence: CASSSPSQGRFTGELFF. The CDR3 DNA reads TGTGCCAGCAGCTCACCATCTCAAGGACGGTTCACCGGGGAGCTGTTTTTT. This sequence joins TRBV7-9 and TRBJ2-2; D ambiguous. V gave up 4 bases and J gave up 4 bases, with 19 bases separating them. The CDR3 spans 17 residues. Germline CDR1 reads SEHNR; CDR2 reads FQNEAQ (reference sequence).

V gene TRBV4-1 combines with J gene TRBJ2-1; the match to TRBD2 covers 9 bases. The V segment lost 4 bases and the J segment 4 bases; nucleotides outside the gene matches: 11. Germline V lookup: CDR1 MGHRA, CDR2 YSYEKL. CDR3 size: 17 residues. The CDR3 loop reads CASSLAERGALYNEQFF. The CDR3 region has the DNA TGCGCCAGCAGCCTCGCGGAGCGGGGGGCCCTATACAATGAGCAGTTCTTC.

The chain couples TRBV5-6 to TRBJ2-1, with D hard to call. V lost 3 bases and J 9 bases, leaving 10 bases between the germline ends. CDR3 size: 12 residues. Germline V gene lookup returns CDR1 SGHDT and CDR2 YYEEEE. As DNA, the CDR3 is TGTGCCAGCAGCTCGGTGCTTCGTGAGCAGTTCTTC. Translation gives CASSSVLREQFF.

The chain couples TRBV5-5 to TRBJ1-2; D is undetermined. The CDR3 consists of 13 residues. Looked up from germline, CDR1 is SGHKS and CDR2 is YYEKEE (reference sequence). V gave up 4 bases and J gave up 4 bases, with 11 bases separating them. The CDR3 region has the DNA TGTGCCAGCAGCCCGGGAACTATCTATGGCTACACCTTC. As protein: CASSPGTIYGYTF.

J is TRBJ2-3 and V is TRBV11-2, with D perhaps TRBD2 (5 bases). Trimming shortened V by 5 bases and J by 2 bases, and 11 bases separated the two germline ends. The CDR3 runs 14 residues. CDR1 is SGHAT and CDR2 is FQNNGV in the germline V gene. The CDR3 reads CASSPPSYTDTQYF. CDR3 sequence (DNA): TGTGCCAGCAGCCCGCCTAGCTACACAGATACGCAGTATTTT. Full variable domain (rest looked up from reference TRBV11-2 and TRBJ2-3): EAGVAQSPRYKIIEKRQSVAFWCNPISGHATLYWYQQILGQGPKLLIQFQNNGVVDDSQLPKDRFSAERLKGVDSTLKIQPAKLEDSAVYLCASSPPSYTDTQYFGPGTRLTVL.

CDR3 coding DNA: TGTGCCTGGAGTTACGGGGTCTCTGGAAACACCATATATTTT. As protein: CAWSYGVSGNTIYF. The rearrangement uses TRBV30 and TRBJ1-3, with unresolved D. CDR1 and CDR2 (germline): GTSNPN, SVGIG (reference sequence). Trimming left V 2 bases short and J 0 bases short, with 8 bases between. This CDR3 region has 14 residues. The variable domain in full, completed from reference TRBV30 and TRBJ1-3, reads SQTIHQWPATLVQPVGSPLSLECTVEGTSNPNLYWYRQAAGRGLQLLFYSVGIGQISSEVPQNLSASRPQDRQFILSSKKLLLSDSGFYLCAWSYGVSGNTIYFGEGSWLTVV.

V is TRBV4-1 and J is TRBJ1-6; D not certain. The CDR3 has 16 residues. The germline gives CDR1 MGHRA, CDR2 YSYEKL. Trimming removed 0 bases from V and 9 bases from J, with 15 bases in between. The CDR3 protein is CASSQDYHVEGSPLHF. DNA of the CDR3: TGCGCCAGCAGCCAAGATTATCACGTCGAGGGTTCACCCCTCCACTTT.

The V call is TRBV5-1, the J call TRBJ2-7; D is undetermined. The length of the CDR3 is 13 residues. Germline V lookup: CDR1 SGHRS, CDR2 YFSETQ. Between the trimmed V and J ends, which lost 3 bases and 4 bases, there was a span of 11 bases. CDR3 loop: CASSSDDEYEQYF. CDR3 nucleotides: TGCGCCAGCAGCTCGGACGATGAGTACGAGCAGTACTTC.